This TCR beta chain was sequenced in a study of neurological immune-mediated disorders. 5'RACE with 10-nucleotide random UMIs produced the cDNA. TCRdb itself ran the 5' RACE reads through MiXCR, one entry per CDR3 protein. The table shows around 17,000 distinct CDR3 sequences, with 3.5% occurring only once. This clonotype appeared many times. Looked up from germline, CDR1 is SGHRS and CDR2 is YFSETQ. This CDR3 has 16 residues. V trimming: 3 bases; J trimming: 4 bases; junction bases outside the gene matches: 10. The receptor's source is a woman between 35 and 50 years old in good health. V usage is TRBV5-1 and J usage is TRBJ2-1; 7 nucleotides match TRBD2. The sample consisted of CD8+ T cells from blood. The chain's CDR3 is CASSWGSGRKYNEQFF. The CDR3 coding sequence is TGCGCCAGCAGCTGGGGGTCCGGGAGGAAATACAATGAGCAGTTCTTC.